This T cell receptor beta chain was identified in a study of cytomegalovirus exposure and HLA in healthy donors. Primers: 60 Vbeta forward and 13 Jbeta reverse. TCRdb's table, derived via immunoSEQ multiplex PCR, lists solely in-frame clones and lacks some. The sample lists about 190,000 clones, 75% to 85% occurring once. CDR3 length: 18 amino acids. CDR1 is MNHEY, CDR2 SMNVEV, per germline (reference sequence). With 6 bases clipped from V and 3 bases from J, the junction kept 14 bases outside the gene matches. Sequencing was done on a sample of PBMCs. This TCR was sampled from a woman younger than 35 in good health and CMV-seronegative. The chain recombines TRBV27 with TRBJ2-2; 9 bases agree with TRBD2. CDR3 loop: CASSPSVAGDTYTGELFF. The CDR3 DNA reads as TGTGCCAGCAGCCCCTCGGTAGCGGGAGATACGTACACCGGGGAGCTGTTTTTT.